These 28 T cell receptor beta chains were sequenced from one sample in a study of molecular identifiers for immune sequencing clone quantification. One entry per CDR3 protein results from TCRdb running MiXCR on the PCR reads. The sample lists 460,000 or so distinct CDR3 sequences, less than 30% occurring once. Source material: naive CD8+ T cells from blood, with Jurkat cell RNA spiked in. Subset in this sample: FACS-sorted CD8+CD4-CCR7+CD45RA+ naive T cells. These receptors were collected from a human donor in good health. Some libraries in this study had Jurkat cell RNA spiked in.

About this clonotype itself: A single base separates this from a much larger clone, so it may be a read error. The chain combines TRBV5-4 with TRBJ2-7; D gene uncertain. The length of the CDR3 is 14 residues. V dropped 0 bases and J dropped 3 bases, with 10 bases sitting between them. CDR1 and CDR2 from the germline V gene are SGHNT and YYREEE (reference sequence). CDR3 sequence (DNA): TGTGCCAGCAGCTTGGGGAACGATCGCTACGAGCAGTACTTC. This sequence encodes CASSLGNDRYEQYF.

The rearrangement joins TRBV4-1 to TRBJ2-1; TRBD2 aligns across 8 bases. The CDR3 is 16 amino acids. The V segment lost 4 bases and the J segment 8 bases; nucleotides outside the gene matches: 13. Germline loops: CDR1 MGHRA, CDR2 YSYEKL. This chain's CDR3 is CASSPRGAGVPHEQFF. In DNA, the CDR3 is TGCGCCAGCAGCCCGCGGGGAGCGGGGGTCCCCCATGAGCAGTTCTTC.

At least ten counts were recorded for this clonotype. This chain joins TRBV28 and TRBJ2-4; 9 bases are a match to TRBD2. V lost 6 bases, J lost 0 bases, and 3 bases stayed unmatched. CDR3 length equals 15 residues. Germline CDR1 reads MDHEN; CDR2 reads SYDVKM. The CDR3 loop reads CASRLAGLAKNIQYF. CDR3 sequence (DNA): TGTGCCAGCAGGCTAGCGGGGCTAGCCAAAAACATTCAGTACTTC.

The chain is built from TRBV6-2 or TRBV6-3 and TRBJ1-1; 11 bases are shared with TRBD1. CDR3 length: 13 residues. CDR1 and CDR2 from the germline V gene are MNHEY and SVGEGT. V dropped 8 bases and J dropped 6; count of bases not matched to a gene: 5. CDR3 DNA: TGTGCCAGCGGTGCGGGACAGGGGGCTGAAGCTTTCTTT. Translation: CASGAGQGAEAFF.

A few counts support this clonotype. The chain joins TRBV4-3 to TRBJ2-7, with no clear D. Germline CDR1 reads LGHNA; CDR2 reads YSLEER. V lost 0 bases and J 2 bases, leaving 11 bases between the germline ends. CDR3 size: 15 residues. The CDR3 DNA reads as TGCGCCAGCAGCCAAGATCTGGGCCCTCCCTACGAGCAGTACTTC. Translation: CASSQDLGPPYEQYF.

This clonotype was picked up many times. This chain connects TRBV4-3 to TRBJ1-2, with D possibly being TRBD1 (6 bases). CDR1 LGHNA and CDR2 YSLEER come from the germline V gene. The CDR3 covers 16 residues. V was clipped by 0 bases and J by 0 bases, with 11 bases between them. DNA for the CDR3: TGCGCCAGCAGCCAAGATAGCCGGACAGCTAACTATGGCTACACCTTC. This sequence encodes CASSQDSRTANYGYTF.

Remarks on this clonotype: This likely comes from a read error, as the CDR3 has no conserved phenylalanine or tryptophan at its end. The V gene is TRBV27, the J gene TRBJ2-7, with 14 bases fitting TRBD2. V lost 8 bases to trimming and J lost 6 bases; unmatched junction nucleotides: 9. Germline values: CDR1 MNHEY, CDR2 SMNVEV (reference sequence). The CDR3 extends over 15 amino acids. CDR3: CASGLRTSGGPEQYL. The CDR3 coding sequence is TGTGCCAGCGGCCTTCGGACTAGCGGGGGGCCCGAGCAGTACCTC.

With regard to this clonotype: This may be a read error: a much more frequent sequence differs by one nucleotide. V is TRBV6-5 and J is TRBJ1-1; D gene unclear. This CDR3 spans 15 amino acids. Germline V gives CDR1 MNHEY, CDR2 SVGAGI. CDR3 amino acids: CASIDSGGGRTDAFF. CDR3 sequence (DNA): TGTGCCAGCATCGACTCAGGTGGCGGAAGGACTGATGCTTTCTTT.

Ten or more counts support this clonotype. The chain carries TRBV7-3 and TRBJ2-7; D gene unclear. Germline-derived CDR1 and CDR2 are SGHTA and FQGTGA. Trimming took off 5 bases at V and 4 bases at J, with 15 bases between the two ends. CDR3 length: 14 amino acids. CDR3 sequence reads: CASSVDQTGYEQYF. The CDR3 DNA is TGTGCCAGCAGCGTCGATCAAACTGGATACGAGCAGTACTTC.

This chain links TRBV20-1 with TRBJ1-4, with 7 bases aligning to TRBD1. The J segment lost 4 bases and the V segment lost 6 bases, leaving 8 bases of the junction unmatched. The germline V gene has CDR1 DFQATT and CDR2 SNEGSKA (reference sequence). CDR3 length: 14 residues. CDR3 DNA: TGCAGTGCATCAGACAGGGCTCTTAATGAAAAACTGTTTTTT. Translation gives CSASDRALNEKLFF.

The CDR3 region has the DNA TGTGCCAGCAGCCCCCGGTCGGGATCCAGCATCGTCCTGACTTTC. Residues: CASSPRSGSSIVLTF. V gene TRBV28 combines with J gene TRBJ2-6; D might be TRBD2 (5 bases). Germline-derived CDR1 and CDR2 are MDHEN and SYDVKM. This CDR3 region has 15 residues. Between the trimmed V and J ends, which lost 6 bases and 12 bases, there was a span of 21 bases.

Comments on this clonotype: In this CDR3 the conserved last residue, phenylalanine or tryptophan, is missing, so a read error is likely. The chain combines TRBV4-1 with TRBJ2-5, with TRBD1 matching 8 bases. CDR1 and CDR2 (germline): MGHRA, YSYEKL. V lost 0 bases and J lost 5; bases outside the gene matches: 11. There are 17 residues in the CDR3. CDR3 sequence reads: CASSQEPLGQGAETQYL. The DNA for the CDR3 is TGCGCCAGCAGCCAAGAGCCCCTGGGTCAGGGGGCGGAGACCCAGTACCTC.

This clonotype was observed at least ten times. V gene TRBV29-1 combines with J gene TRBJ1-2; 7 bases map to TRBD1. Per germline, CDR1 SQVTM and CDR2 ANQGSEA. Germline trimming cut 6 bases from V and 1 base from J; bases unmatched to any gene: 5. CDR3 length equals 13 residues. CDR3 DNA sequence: TGCAGCGTCAGGACAGGTGATAACTATGGCTACACCTTC. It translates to CSVRTGDNYGYTF. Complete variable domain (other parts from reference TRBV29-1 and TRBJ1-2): SAVISQKPSRDICQRGTSLTIQCQVDSQVTMMFWYRQQPGQSLTLIATANQGSEATYESGFVIDKFPISRPNLTFSTLTVSNMSPEDSSIYLCSVRTGDNYGYTFGSGTRLTVV.

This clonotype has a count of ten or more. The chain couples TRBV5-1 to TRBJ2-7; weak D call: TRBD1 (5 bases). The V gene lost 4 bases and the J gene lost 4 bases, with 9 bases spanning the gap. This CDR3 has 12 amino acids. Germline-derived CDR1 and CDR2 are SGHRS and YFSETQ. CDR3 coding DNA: TGCGCCAGCAGCCAACCAGGGTACGAGCAGTACTTC. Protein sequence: CASSQPGYEQYF.

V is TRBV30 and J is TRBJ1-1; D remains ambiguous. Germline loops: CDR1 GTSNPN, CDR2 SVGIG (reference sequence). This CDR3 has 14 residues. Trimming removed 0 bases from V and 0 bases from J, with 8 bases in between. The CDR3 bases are TGTGCCTGGAGTGTTTCCGGGATGAACACTGAAGCTTTCTTT. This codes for CAWSVSGMNTEAFF.

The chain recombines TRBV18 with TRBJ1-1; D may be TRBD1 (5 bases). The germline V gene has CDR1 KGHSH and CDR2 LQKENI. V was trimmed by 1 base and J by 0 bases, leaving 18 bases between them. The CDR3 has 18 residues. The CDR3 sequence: CASSPQLDTKGVNTEAFF. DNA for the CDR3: TGTGCCAGCTCACCACAACTAGATACCAAAGGGGTGAACACTGAAGCTTTCTTT.

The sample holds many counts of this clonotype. Here the CDR3 reads CASSVSQQSLEDTQYF. Written as DNA, the CDR3 is TGTGCCAGCAGCGTATCCCAACAGAGCCTCGAGGATACGCAGTATTTT. The chain employs TRBV9 and TRBJ2-3; D not certain. Germline V gives CDR1 SGDLS, CDR2 YYNGEE. The germline V and J ends were trimmed by 1 base and 6 bases, with 18 bases remaining between them. The CDR3 spans 16 residues.

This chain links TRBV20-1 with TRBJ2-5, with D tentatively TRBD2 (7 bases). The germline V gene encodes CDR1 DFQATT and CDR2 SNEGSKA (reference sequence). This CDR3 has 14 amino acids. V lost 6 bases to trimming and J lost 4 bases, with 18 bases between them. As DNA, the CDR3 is TGCAGTGCAAGTGGGGGGGGCCGCTCAGAGACCCAGTACTTC. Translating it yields CSASGGGRSETQYF.

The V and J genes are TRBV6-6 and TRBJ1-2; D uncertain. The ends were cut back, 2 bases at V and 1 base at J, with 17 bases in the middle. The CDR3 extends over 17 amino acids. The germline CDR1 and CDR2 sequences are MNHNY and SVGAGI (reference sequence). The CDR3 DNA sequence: TGTGCCAGCAGTTACCCGAAGTTGCGCTTCGATAACTATGGCTACACCTTC. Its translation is CASSYPKLRFDNYGYTF.

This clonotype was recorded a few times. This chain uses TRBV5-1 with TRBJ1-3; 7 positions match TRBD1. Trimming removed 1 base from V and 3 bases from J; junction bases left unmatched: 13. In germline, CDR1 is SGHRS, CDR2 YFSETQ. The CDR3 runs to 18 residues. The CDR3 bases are TGCGCCAGCAGCTTGACAGGGGAAAGCTGGACCATTGGAAACACCATATATTTT. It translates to CASSLTGESWTIGNTIYF.

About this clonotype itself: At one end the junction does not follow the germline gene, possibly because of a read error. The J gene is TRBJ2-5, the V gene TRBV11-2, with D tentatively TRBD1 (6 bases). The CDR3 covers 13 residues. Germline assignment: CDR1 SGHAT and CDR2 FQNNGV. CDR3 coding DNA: TGTGCCAGCAGCGGGTGGGGGCAAGAGACCCAGCACTTC. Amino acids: CASSGWGQETQHF. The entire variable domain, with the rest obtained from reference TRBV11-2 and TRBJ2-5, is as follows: EAGVAQSPRYKIIEKRQSVAFWCNPISGHATLYWYQQILGQGPKLLIQFQNNGVVDDSQLPKDRFSAERLKGVDSTLKIQPAKLEDSAVYLCASSGWGQETQHFGPGTRLLVL.

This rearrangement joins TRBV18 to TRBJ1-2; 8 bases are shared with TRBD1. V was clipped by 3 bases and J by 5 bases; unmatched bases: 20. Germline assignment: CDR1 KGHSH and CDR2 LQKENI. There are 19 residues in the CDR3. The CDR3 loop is CASSPETGANLIIPYGYTF. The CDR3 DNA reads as TGTGCCAGCTCACCTGAGACAGGGGCGAATTTGATCATCCCATATGGCTACACCTTC.

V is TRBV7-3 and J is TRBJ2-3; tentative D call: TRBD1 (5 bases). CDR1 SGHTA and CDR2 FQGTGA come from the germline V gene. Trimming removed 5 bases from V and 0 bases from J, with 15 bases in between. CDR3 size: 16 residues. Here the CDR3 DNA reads TGTGCCAGCAGCCCCCTGGGTGGGGCTAGCACAGATACGCAGTATTTT. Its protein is CASSPLGGASTDTQYF.

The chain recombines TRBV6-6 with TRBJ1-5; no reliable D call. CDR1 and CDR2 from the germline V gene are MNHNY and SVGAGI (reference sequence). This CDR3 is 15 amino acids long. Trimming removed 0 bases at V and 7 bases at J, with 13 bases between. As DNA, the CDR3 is TGTGCCAGCAGTTACTCGGTAGGGTTTCCCCAGCCCCAGCATTTT. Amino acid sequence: CASSYSVGFPQPQHF.

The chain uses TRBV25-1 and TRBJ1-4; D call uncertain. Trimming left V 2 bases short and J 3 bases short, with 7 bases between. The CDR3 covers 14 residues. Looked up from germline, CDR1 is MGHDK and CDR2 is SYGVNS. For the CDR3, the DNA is TGTGCCAGCAGTGAAATTTCGGCTAATGAAAAACTGTTTTTT. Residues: CASSEISANEKLFF. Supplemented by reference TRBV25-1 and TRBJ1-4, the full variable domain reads EADIYQTPRYLVIGTGKKITLECSQTMGHDKMYWYQQDPGMELHLIHYSYGVNSTEKGDLSSESTVSRIRTEHFPLTLESARPSHTSQYLCASSEISANEKLFFGSGTQLSVL.

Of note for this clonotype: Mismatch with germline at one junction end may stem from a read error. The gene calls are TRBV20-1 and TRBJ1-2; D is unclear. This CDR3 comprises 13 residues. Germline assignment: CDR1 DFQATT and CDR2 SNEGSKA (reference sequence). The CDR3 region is CSARAGDRYGSPF. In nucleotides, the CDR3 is TGCAGTGCTAGGGCCGGGGATCGCTATGGCTCCCCCTTC.

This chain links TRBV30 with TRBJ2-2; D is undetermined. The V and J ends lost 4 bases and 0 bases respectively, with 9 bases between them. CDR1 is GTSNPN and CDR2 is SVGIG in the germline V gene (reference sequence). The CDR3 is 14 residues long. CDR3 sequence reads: CAWNSEANTGELFF. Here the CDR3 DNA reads TGTGCCTGGAATAGTGAAGCGAACACCGGGGAGCTGTTTTTT.

The DNA for the CDR3 is TGTGCCAGCAGCTTTGGAGCAGGGCACAATCAGCCCCAGCATTTT. Protein sequence: CASSFGAGHNQPQHF. The chain has TRBV7-2 and TRBJ1-5; weak D call: TRBD1 (5 bases). CDR3 length equals 15 residues. V was cut by 3 bases and J by 3 bases, with 12 bases left in between. The germline V gene encodes CDR1 SGHTA and CDR2 FQGNSA.